This T cell receptor beta chain was identified in a study of cytomegalovirus exposure and HLA in healthy donors. Study results and limitations: A later analysis found common viral pathogens apparently linked to several of the most significant clusters. Exclusion as indistinguishable affected some V segments, including TRBV6-2 and TRBV6-3. Previously analyzed data showed that most TCR beta V segments were productive at a frequency of about 90% or about 30%. Reports showed the classifier diagnosing cytomegalovirus status with high specificity and sensitivity.

The germline V gene encodes CDR1 SGHRS and CDR2 YFSETQ. This CDR3 comprises 14 residues. V gave up 4 bases and J gave up 5 bases; unmatched junction bases: 9. In the case of this clone: What it recognizes is unknown.

PCR amplification relied on 60 Vbeta primers (plus 13 Jbeta primers). Profiled with immunoSEQ multiplex PCR; TCRdb holds only in-frame clones, not every one. The sample shows fewer than 150,000 clones, approximately 80% of them seen only once. V is TRBV5-1 and J is TRBJ2-7; TRBD2 agrees at 7 bases. The origin of this receptor is a woman aged 40 to 49 in good health and CMV-seropositive. Material for sequencing was PBMCs. CDR3 sequence (DNA): TGCGCCAGCAGCAATGGCGGGAGTAATGACGAGCAGTACTTC. This translates into CASSNGGSNDEQYF. Drawing the rest from reference TRBV5-1 and TRBJ2-7, the complete variable domain is KAGVTQTPRYLIKTRGQQVTLSCSPISGHRSVSWYQQTPGQGLQFLFEYFSETQRNKGNFPGRFSGRQFSNSRSEMNVSTLELGDSALYLCASSNGGSNDEQYFGPGTRLTVT.